The rows below give T cell receptor beta chains drawn from one sample of a study of T-cell memory formation after mild COVID-19. TCRdb ran MiXCR on the 5' RACE reads and lists one entry per CDR3 protein. The sample consists of over 400,000 distinct CDR3 sequences, 20% to 30% of them appearing once. The sequenced sample was PBMCs or a T cell subset sorted from them (not recorded which). These receptors were taken from an adult woman who had mild COVID-19 (a few samples of this study predate the infection). Cell type and time point are not known. Both conserved end residues are part of each CDR3.

j_gene: TRBJ2-1; v_gene: TRBV30; CDR3aa: CAWSVQNTYNEQFF
j_gene: TRBJ2-1; v_gene: TRBV6-1; CDR3aa: CASSEGTGGRNEQFF
j_gene: TRBJ2-7; v_gene: TRBV6-6; CDR3aa: CASRTAGTGEYEQYF
j_gene: TRBJ2-7; v_gene: TRBV19; CDR3aa: CASSILLGDEQYF
j_gene: TRBJ2-7; v_gene: TRBV7-2; CDR3aa: CASSSAPRLPRLGGYYEQYF
j_gene: TRBJ2-6; v_gene: TRBV12-3/TRBV12-4; CDR3aa: CASSLGSPNVLTF
j_gene: TRBJ1-1; v_gene: TRBV3-1; CDR3aa: CASSQAGLNIEAFF
j_gene: TRBJ1-2; v_gene: TRBV13; CDR3aa: CASSLEGHSLDDYGYTF
j_gene: TRBJ2-3; v_gene: TRBV5-1; CDR3aa: CASSSTTYTQYF
j_gene: TRBJ2-3; v_gene: TRBV25-1; CDR3aa: CASSEEGGADTQYF
j_gene: TRBJ2-7; v_gene: TRBV7-2; CDR3aa: CASSWGHNYEQYF
j_gene: TRBJ1-2; v_gene: TRBV5-1; CDR3aa: CASTPAGVEGYTF
j_gene: TRBJ1-1; v_gene: TRBV7-9; CDR3aa: CASRKQGAEAFF
j_gene: TRBJ1-1; v_gene: TRBV5-5; CDR3aa: CASSARPAAEAFF
j_gene: TRBJ2-3; v_gene: TRBV4-3; CDR3aa: CASSQGRQGADTQYF
j_gene: TRBJ2-3; v_gene: TRBV6-2/TRBV6-3; CDR3aa: CASSYSIPLPGSPAF
j_gene: TRBJ1-2; v_gene: TRBV12-5; CDR3aa: CASGTPLWGYTF
j_gene: TRBJ2-1; v_gene: TRBV11-2; CDR3aa: CASSLEGAGIAGYNEQFF
j_gene: TRBJ1-2; v_gene: TRBV7-8; CDR3aa: CASSPSEGVGYGYTF
j_gene: TRBJ2-5; v_gene: TRBV7-3; CDR3aa: CASSFGGVGETQYF
j_gene: TRBJ2-1; v_gene: TRBV18; CDR3aa: CASSPKSGEYNEQFF
j_gene: TRBJ1-1; v_gene: TRBV6-2/TRBV6-3; CDR3aa: CASSTNREAFF
j_gene: TRBJ1-1; v_gene: TRBV12-3/TRBV12-4; CDR3aa: CASKQTGQNTEAFF
j_gene: TRBJ2-1; v_gene: TRBV7-8; CDR3aa: CASSPTGLSSYNEQFF
j_gene: TRBJ1-5; v_gene: TRBV12-3/TRBV12-4; CDR3aa: CASSLGVAGTGGNQPQHF
j_gene: TRBJ2-7; v_gene: TRBV28; CDR3aa: CASSLLRTSLYEQYF
j_gene: TRBJ1-6; v_gene: TRBV9; CDR3aa: CASSVQGNDNSPLHF
j_gene: TRBJ2-7; v_gene: TRBV27; CDR3aa: CASSRGGGHEQYF
j_gene: TRBJ2-7; v_gene: TRBV14; CDR3aa: CASSQTLTTYF
j_gene: TRBJ2-1; v_gene: TRBV6-5; CDR3aa: CASSYSGTGAYEQFF
j_gene: TRBJ2-7; v_gene: TRBV3-1; CDR3aa: CASSQVADAGVYEQYF
j_gene: TRBJ2-1; v_gene: TRBV6-4; CDR3aa: CASSGTRDSYNEQFF
j_gene: TRBJ2-3; v_gene: TRBV24-1; CDR3aa: CATSDVAGKTQYF
j_gene: TRBJ1-1; v_gene: TRBV5-8; CDR3aa: CASSTLVLNTEAFF
j_gene: TRBJ1-1; v_gene: TRBV10-3; CDR3aa: CAISGTENTEAFF
j_gene: TRBJ2-7; v_gene: TRBV5-1; CDR3aa: CASSIDREISEQYF
j_gene: TRBJ2-3; v_gene: TRBV5-6; CDR3aa: CASSLARAAQYF
j_gene: TRBJ2-7; v_gene: TRBV20-1; CDR3aa: CSAGNLRESSYEQYF
j_gene: TRBJ1-1; v_gene: TRBV20-1; CDR3aa: CSASNREPVTEAFF
j_gene: TRBJ2-7; v_gene: TRBV7-6; CDR3aa: CASSLVTPGLPANEQYF
j_gene: TRBJ2-7; v_gene: TRBV6-2/TRBV6-3; CDR3aa: CASTYGGVSYEQYF
j_gene: TRBJ2-3; v_gene: TRBV2; CDR3aa: CASSQGLAGNSDTQYF
j_gene: TRBJ2-5; v_gene: TRBV18; CDR3aa: CASSPRAGQTRQETQYF
j_gene: TRBJ2-7; v_gene: TRBV4-1; CDR3aa: CASSQEGGTSEQYF
j_gene: TRBJ2-3; v_gene: TRBV5-1; CDR3aa: CASSLSGTSTDTQYF
j_gene: TRBJ1-2; v_gene: TRBV7-9; CDR3aa: CASSSTGGAYGYTF
j_gene: TRBJ2-2; v_gene: TRBV7-3; CDR3aa: CASSDRVRAGELFF
j_gene: TRBJ1-1; v_gene: TRBV20-1; CDR3aa: CSARALEKANTEAFF
j_gene: TRBJ2-7; v_gene: TRBV14; CDR3aa: CASSSSPDTTYEQYF
j_gene: TRBJ2-3; v_gene: TRBV7-7; CDR3aa: CASSLTLVTDTQYF
j_gene: TRBJ2-3; v_gene: TRBV2; CDR3aa: CASRGDYPPLTDTQYF
j_gene: TRBJ2-1; v_gene: TRBV4-1; CDR3aa: CASSQEGGVNEQFF
j_gene: TRBJ2-3; v_gene: TRBV7-9; CDR3aa: CASTEDTATDTQYF
j_gene: TRBJ2-1; v_gene: TRBV29-1; CDR3aa: CSGAPGQGNNEQFF
j_gene: TRBJ1-2; v_gene: TRBV24-1; CDR3aa: CATSDLPGAGRGVANYGYTF
j_gene: TRBJ2-7; v_gene: TRBV25-1; CDR3aa: CASSELGGYEHEQYF
j_gene: TRBJ2-4; v_gene: TRBV7-9; CDR3aa: CASSYGTGLKNIQYF
j_gene: TRBJ2-1; v_gene: TRBV12-3/TRBV12-4; CDR3aa: CASSSPRFENSNEQFF
j_gene: TRBJ2-1; v_gene: TRBV6-6; CDR3aa: CASRVAASYNEQFF